Presented here are 26 T cell receptor beta chains from one specimen sequenced in a study of radiotherapy plus CTLA-4 blockade in lung cancer. Sequencing used immunoSEQ multiplex PCR; TCRdb keeps in-frame clones, though not all of them. This sample yields 50,000 to 85,000 clones, of which about 85% are seen a single time; about 4.2% belongs to the top ten. Material: peripheral blood, obtained from a patient treated with radiotherapy plus ipilimumab. The receptor set was obtained from a human donor with non-small cell lung cancer who had a partial response to radiotherapy plus ipilimumab.

The chain joins TRBV4-1 to TRBJ2-2; 7 positions agree with TRBD1. The CDR3 sequence is 18 residues long. V gave up 2 bases and J gave up 0 bases; unmatched junction bases: 9. Germline CDR1 MGHRA, CDR2 YSYEKL. CDR3 DNA: TGCGCCAGCAGCCAATACGCCACAGGGGCCTCGAACACCGGGGAGCTGTTTTTT. Its translation is CASSQYATGASNTGELFF.

This chain connects TRBV19 to TRBJ2-1; no clear D gene. CDR1 is LNHDA, CDR2 SQIVND, per germline (reference sequence). There are 15 residues in the CDR3. The V end lost 0 bases, the J end lost 0 bases, and 6 bases lay between the germline ends. CDR3 protein: CASSIDTGSYNEQFF. CDR3 DNA: TGTGCCAGTAGTATAGATACTGGCTCCTACAATGAGCAGTTCTTC.

The rearrangement uses TRBV29-1 and TRBJ2-1; D may be TRBD1 (9 bases). The CDR3 has 16 amino acids. Germline CDR1 SQVTM, CDR2 ANQGSEA. With 8 bases removed from V and 5 bases from J, the gap between germline ends came to 25 bases. The CDR3 coding sequence is TGCAGCTCGGGGGGGGGACCGGGACAGGGAGACAATGAGCAGTTCTTC. Protein sequence: CSSGGGPGQGDNEQFF.

The J gene is TRBJ2-1, the V gene TRBV10-1; 13 bases align to TRBD2. The CDR3 is 18 amino acids. Germline CDR1 is WNHNN and CDR2 is SYGVQD (reference sequence). The ends lost 3 bases at V and 0 bases at J; junction bases unmatched: 5. The CDR3 here is CASSDGTSGTRSYNEQFF. CDR3 nucleotide sequence: TGCGCCAGCAGTGATGGGACTAGCGGGACTCGCTCCTACAATGAGCAGTTCTTC.

The gene calls are TRBV6-5 and TRBJ2-1; TRBD2 agrees at 11 bases. CDR3 length: 15 amino acids. Germline assignment: CDR1 MNHEY and CDR2 SVGAGI. Trimming cost V 2 bases and J 6 bases; bases outside gene matches: 3. Here the CDR3 reads CASSYASGRSNEQFF. The CDR3 DNA is TGTGCCAGCAGTTACGCTAGCGGGAGGAGCAATGAGCAGTTCTTC.

This clone was observed a handful of times. The CDR3 sequence: CASSFGTSGRAGYNEQFF. The CDR3 DNA is TGTGCCAGCAGCTTCGGGACTAGCGGGAGGGCGGGGTACAATGAGCAGTTCTTC. V is TRBV11-3 and J is TRBJ2-1; 16 positions agree with TRBD2. J gave up 4 bases and V 3 bases, and 6 bases lay outside the gene matches. The CDR3 extends over 18 amino acids. Germline CDR1 and CDR2: SGHNT and YENEEA.

The chain couples TRBV18 to TRBJ1-3, with D possibly matching TRBD1 (6 bases). The CDR3 is made up of 15 amino acids. V shed 6 bases and J shed 2 bases, with 14 bases lying between them. Germline CDR1 reads KGHSH; CDR2 reads LQKENI. The CDR3 DNA reads as TGTGCCAGCTCGTCTCAGGGGAACACTGGAAACACCATATATTTT. Amino acids: CASSSQGNTGNTIYF.

The chain employs TRBV30 and TRBJ1-5, with a weak D call TRBD1 (5 bases). The CDR3 extends over 14 amino acids. The V gene lost 5 bases and the J gene lost 0 bases, with 11 bases spanning the gap. Germline lookup yields CDR1 GTSNPN and CDR2 SVGIG (reference sequence). The CDR3 here is CAWDRGYSNQPQHF. The CDR3 nucleotides are TGTGCCTGGGACCGGGGGTATAGCAATCAGCCCCAGCATTTT.

V and J are TRBV7-9 and TRBJ2-2, with TRBD2 matching 7 bases. The V gene end was trimmed by 4 bases and the J gene end by 1 base; junction bases not matched to a gene: 6. Germline V CDR1 and CDR2: SEHNR, FQNEAQ (reference sequence). This CDR3 is built from 16 residues. CDR3: CASSYNLAENTGELFF. The CDR3 DNA reads as TGTGCCAGCAGCTATAACCTAGCGGAGAACACCGGGGAGCTGTTTTTT. Using reference TRBV7-9 and TRBJ2-2 for the parts outside the CDR3, the full variable domain is DTGVSQNPRHKITKRGQNVTFRCDPISEHNRLYWYRQTLGQGPEFLTYFQNEAQLEKSRLLSDRFSAERPKGSFSTLEIQRTEQGDSAMYLCASSYNLAENTGELFFGEGSRLTVL.

This clone was recorded only once. This CDR3 is also generated by other DNA sequences in the sample. The chain combines TRBV5-1 with TRBJ2-7, with 15 bases identical to TRBD2. Unmatched junction bases numbered 4, after V lost 8 bases and J lost 7 bases. Germline assignment: CDR1 SGHRS and CDR2 YFSETQ. The CDR3 runs to 13 residues. This CDR3 is CASGLAGGGEQYF. For the CDR3, the DNA is TGCGCCAGTGGACTAGCGGGAGGGGGGGAGCAGTACTTC.

The V call is TRBV7-8, the J call TRBJ2-7; no definite D call. The germline V gene encodes CDR1 SGHVS and CDR2 FQNEAQ. This CDR3 is built from 14 residues. V was shortened by 1 base and J by 0 bases, with 7 bases between the two germline ends. CDR3 sequence (DNA): TGTGCCAGCAGCTTAGTTGACACCTCCTACGAGCAGTACTTC. Residues: CASSLVDTSYEQYF.

For the CDR3, the DNA is TGCAGCGCAACCGGGACTTCCTACGAGCAGTACTTC. As protein: CSATGTSYEQYF. V gene TRBV29-1 combines with J gene TRBJ2-7, with a tentative D call TRBD2 (6 bases). This CDR3 spans 12 amino acids. Trimming took off 7 bases at V and 1 base at J, with 11 bases between the two ends. Germline values: CDR1 SQVTM, CDR2 ANQGSEA.

CDR3 sequence (DNA): TGTGCCAGCAGCTTAGGAGACGAGCAGTACTTC. Translating it yields CASSLGDEQYF. V gene TRBV7-6 combines with J gene TRBJ2-7; D gene ambiguous. The CDR3 consists of 11 residues. Germline assignment: CDR1 SGHVS and CDR2 FNYEAQ. With 1 base removed from V and 5 bases from J, the gap between germline ends came to 3 bases. Variable domain in full (rest from reference TRBV7-6 and TRBJ2-7): GAGVSQSPRYKVTKRGQDVALRCDPISGHVSLYWYRQALGQGPEFLTYFNYEAQQDKSGLPNDRFSAERPEGSISTLTIQRTEQRDSAMYRCASSLGDEQYFGPGTRLTVT.

The chain joins TRBV5-1 to TRBJ1-4, with 7 bases fitting TRBD1. This CDR3 has 16 amino acids. Germline CDR1 reads SGHRS; CDR2 reads YFSETQ. After removal of 4 bases from V and 3 bases from J, the junction contained 9 bases not matched to a gene. This CDR3 reads CASSLGQLSSNEKLFF. The CDR3 nucleotides are TGCGCCAGCAGCCTGGGACAGCTCTCTTCTAATGAAAAACTGTTTTTT.

The chain uses TRBV19 and TRBJ2-3; 14 bases fit TRBD2. Germline V lookup: CDR1 LNHDA, CDR2 SQIVND (reference sequence). J gave up 5 bases and V 5 bases, and 12 bases lay outside the gene matches. This CDR3 has 18 amino acids. Written as DNA, the CDR3 is TGTGCCAGTAGTCAGCGACTAGCGGGAGGGCCCAGGGGAGATACGCAGTATTTT. It codes for CASSQRLAGGPRGDTQYF.

The chain links TRBV14 to TRBJ1-1; 11 positions agree with TRBD1. The CDR3 runs to 14 residues. V was pared by 4 bases and J by 6 bases, with 4 bases of the junction left unmatched. The germline V gene has CDR1 SGHDN and CDR2 FVKESK. The CDR3, as DNA: TGTGCCAGCAGCCTGGGACAGGGGGTACCTGAAGCTTTCTTT. Amino acid sequence: CASSLGQGVPEAFF.

The chain employs TRBV6-6 and TRBJ2-3; 7 bases are shared with TRBD1. The CDR3 length is 13 residues. The germline V gene encodes CDR1 MNHNY and CDR2 SVGAGI (reference sequence). The ends lost 7 bases at V and 2 bases at J; junction bases unmatched: 3. CDR3 loop: CASMRGPTDTQYF. The CDR3 DNA sequence: TGTGCCAGCATGAGGGGGCCCACAGATACGCAGTATTTT.

The chain links TRBV5-1 to TRBJ1-3, with D perhaps TRBD1 (5 bases). In germline, CDR1 is SGHRS, CDR2 YFSETQ. V shed 4 bases and J shed 0 bases, with 11 bases lying between them. CDR3 length: 15 residues. The CDR3 here is CASSEHQGSGNTIYF. The CDR3, as DNA: TGCGCCAGCAGCGAACATCAGGGCTCTGGAAACACCATATATTTT.

This clone is a singleton in its sample. J is TRBJ2-1 and V is TRBV2, with a possible D match to TRBD2 (5 bases). Germline assignment: CDR1 SNHLY and CDR2 FYNNEI. The CDR3 covers 13 residues. V gave up 5 bases and J gave up 10 bases, with 15 bases separating them. Here the CDR3 DNA reads TGTGCCAGCAGTACTGGGCGGGCGAGGGAGCAGTTCTTC. Protein sequence: CASSTGRAREQFF.

The sample holds a few counts of this clone. The rearrangement uses TRBV19 and TRBJ2-1; tentative D call: TRBD2 (6 bases). The V gene lost 5 bases and the J gene lost 10 bases, with 21 bases spanning the gap. The CDR3 runs to 15 residues. Germline V lookup: CDR1 LNHDA, CDR2 SQIVND (reference sequence). Written as DNA, the CDR3 is TGTGCCAGTAGTTCCATGAACCGGGAGACGGGAGAGCAGTTCTTC. Its protein is CASSSMNRETGEQFF.

The chain couples TRBV27 to TRBJ1-2, with D unresolved. The germline V gene encodes CDR1 MNHEY and CDR2 SMNVEV (reference sequence). V gave up 4 bases and J gave up 6 bases, with 9 bases separating them. The CDR3 consists of 12 residues. The chain's CDR3 is CASSSRGNGYTF. CDR3 nucleotide sequence: TGTGCCAGCAGTTCTCGGGGAAATGGCTACACCTTC.

CDR3 in amino acids: CASSLDRVRNEQFF. CDR3 DNA sequence: TGTGCCAGCAGCTTAGACAGGGTCAGAAATGAGCAGTTCTTC. This sequence joins TRBV11-3 and TRBJ2-1; tentatively, D is TRBD1 (5 bases). The germline gives CDR1 SGHNT, CDR2 YENEEA. Trimming took 0 bases from V and 7 from J, leaving 10 bases between them. CDR3 length: 14 residues. Drawing the rest from reference TRBV11-3 and TRBJ2-1, the complete variable domain is EAGVVQSPRYKIIEKKQPVAFWCNPISGHNTLYWYLQNLGQGPELLIRYENEEAVDDSQLPKDRFSAERLKGVDSTLKIQPAELGDSAVYLCASSLDRVRNEQFFGPGTRLTVL.

V is TRBV30 and J is TRBJ2-7, with 7 bases fitting TRBD2. With 4 bases clipped from V and 2 bases from J, the junction kept 5 bases outside the gene matches. Germline assignment: CDR1 GTSNPN and CDR2 SVGIG (reference sequence). This CDR3 region has 13 residues. The DNA for the CDR3 is TGTGCCTGGAAGCCGGGGGGAACCTACGAGCAGTACTTC. This gives the protein CAWKPGGTYEQYF.

The chain couples TRBV28 to TRBJ2-7, with 9 bases lining up with TRBD1. The CDR3 contains 15 residues. The J segment lost 0 bases and the V segment lost 7 bases, leaving 7 bases of the junction unmatched. Per the germline V gene, CDR1 is MDHEN and CDR2 is SYDVKM. The CDR3 protein is CASTATGGPSYEQYF. CDR3 in DNA: TGTGCCAGCACCGCGACAGGGGGACCCTCCTACGAGCAGTACTTC.

This chain uses TRBV27 with TRBJ1-5; D may be TRBD1 (5 bases). The CDR3 consists of 17 residues. CDR1 and CDR2 from the germline V gene are MNHEY and SMNVEV (reference sequence). The V and J ends lost 6 bases and 4 bases respectively, with 22 bases between them. DNA of the CDR3: TGTGCCAGCAGACGCGGCCTGGGCAGGGAAGGGAATCAGCCCCAGCATTTT. It is translated as CASRRGLGREGNQPQHF.

The rearrangement joins TRBV4-1 to TRBJ2-1; 10 bases are a match to TRBD2. The J segment lost 7 bases and the V segment lost 4 bases, leaving 10 bases of the junction unmatched. Germline V CDR1 and CDR2: MGHRA, YSYEKL. The CDR3 contains 16 residues. As DNA, the CDR3 is TGCGCCAGCAGCCGCTCAGCGGGAGGGACGGCGAATGAGCAGTTCTTC. Translating it yields CASSRSAGGTANEQFF.